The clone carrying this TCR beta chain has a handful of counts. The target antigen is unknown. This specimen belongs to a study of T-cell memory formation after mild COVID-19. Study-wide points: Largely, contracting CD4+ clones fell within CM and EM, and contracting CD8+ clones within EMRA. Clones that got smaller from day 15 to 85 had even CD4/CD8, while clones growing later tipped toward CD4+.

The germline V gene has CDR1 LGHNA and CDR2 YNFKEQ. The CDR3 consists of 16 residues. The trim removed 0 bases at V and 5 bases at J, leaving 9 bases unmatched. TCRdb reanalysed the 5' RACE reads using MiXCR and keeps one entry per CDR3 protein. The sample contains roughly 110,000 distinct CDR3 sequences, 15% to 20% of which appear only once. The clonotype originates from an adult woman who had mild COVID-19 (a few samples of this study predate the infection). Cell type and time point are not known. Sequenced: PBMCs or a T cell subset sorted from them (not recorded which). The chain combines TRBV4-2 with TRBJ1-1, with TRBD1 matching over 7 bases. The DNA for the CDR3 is TGTGCCAGCAGCCAAGATAGGTGGGGCAGGGGGACTGAAGCTTTCTTT. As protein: CASSQDRWGRGTEAFF.